Detailed here is one TCR beta chain. Its antigen is as yet unknown. Clones were sequenced by immunoSEQ multiplex PCR, and TCRdb holds only the in-frame ones, with some missing. The sample carries a few million clones, around nine tenths recorded once. This entry comes from a study of shared clonotypes between healthy human individuals. Regarding the study as a whole: Among donors, clonotype sharing was expected to be affected by sequencing depth.

Trimming took 3 bases from V and 0 from J, leaving 9 bases between them. The germline CDR1 and CDR2 sequences are ENHRY and SYGVKD. CDR3 length: 15 amino acids. The sample taken for sequencing was naive CD4+ T cells sorted from blood. As to subset: CD45RA+ positively selected. The V and J genes are TRBV10-3 and TRBJ2-4, with D unclear. The source is a young man in good health. The CDR3 DNA sequence: TGTGCCATCAGTGAAGAACCTGGAGCCAAAAACATTCAGTACTTC. Translated, it gives CAISEEPGAKNIQYF.